The 27 T cell receptor beta chains below come from one sample, sequenced in a study of yellow fever vaccine responses in identical twins. MiXCR was run by TCRdb on the RT-PCR reads, yielding one entry per CDR3 protein. The sample lists under 3,500 distinct CDR3 sequences; roughly 87% were seen once. Sequencing used T cells from blood (PBMCs), unsorted or a sorted subset (not recorded which), obtained before or after yellow fever vaccination (not recorded which). The source is a female donor who received the yellow fever vaccine.

This chain links TRBV18 with TRBJ1-2; D call uncertain. The ends were cut back, 0 bases at V and 8 bases at J, with 13 bases in the middle. This CDR3 has 14 amino acids. Germline CDR1 KGHSH, CDR2 LQKENI. The CDR3, as DNA: TGTGCCAGCTCACCACCGGGCCGGGCGGGAGGCTACACCTTC. This gives the protein CASSPPGRAGGYTF.

This chain links TRBV23-1 with TRBJ1-5; D is uncertain. TRBV23-1 is an ORF, and what it does is uncertain. The CDR3 runs to 9 residues. The ends were cut back, 7 bases at V and 10 bases at J, with 5 bases in the middle. In DNA, the CDR3 is TGCGCCAGCACTCCACCCCAGCATTTT. Amino acids: CASTPPQHF.

This chain connects TRBV20-1 to TRBJ2-1, with D unclear. V was cut by 3 bases and J by 5 bases, with 14 bases left in between. This CDR3 has 14 residues. Germline CDR1 reads DFQATT; CDR2 reads SNEGSKA (reference sequence). CDR3: CSASIASPNNEQFF. In DNA, the CDR3 is TGCAGTGCTAGCATAGCATCCCCTAACAATGAGCAGTTCTTC.

The chain has TRBV11-1 and TRBJ1-5; possible D gene TRBD1, 6 bases. The CDR3 length is 14 residues. V was clipped by 4 bases and J by 5 bases, with 12 bases between them. Germline V CDR1 and CDR2: SGHAT, FQDESV (reference sequence). The CDR3, as DNA: TGTGCCAGCAGCTCCGGACAGCTCCATCAGCCCCAGCATTTT. Protein: CASSSGQLHQPQHF.

The chain is built from TRBV11-3 and TRBJ2-1; D gene ambiguous. The CDR3 runs to 12 residues. V dropped 4 bases and J dropped 8 bases, with 9 bases sitting between them. Germline CDR1 SGHNT, CDR2 YENEEA. In DNA form, the CDR3 reads TGTGCCAGCAGCTCTAGGCAGGATGAGCAGTTCTTC. It codes for CASSSRQDEQFF. Drawing the rest from reference TRBV11-3 and TRBJ2-1, the complete variable domain is EAGVVQSPRYKIIEKKQPVAFWCNPISGHNTLYWYLQNLGQGPELLIRYENEEAVDDSQLPKDRFSAERLKGVDSTLKIQPAELGDSAVYLCASSSRQDEQFFGPGTRLTVL.

In its sample, this clonotype was seen a few times. The genes are TRBV23-1 and TRBJ1-4; maybe TRBD1 (6 bases). TRBV23-1 is reported as an ORF; its role is uncertain. There are 15 residues in the CDR3. Deletions cut 3 bases from V and 7 bases from J, with 15 bases between. For the CDR3, the DNA is TGCGCCAGCAGTCAGTCCACAGGGACTGGTGAAAAACTGTTTTTT. It yields the protein CASSQSTGTGEKLFF.

V and J are TRBV10-3 and TRBJ2-2; the match to TRBD1 covers 7 bases. V lost 3 bases and J lost 8; bases outside the gene matches: 9. Germline CDR1 ENHRY, CDR2 SYGVKD. The CDR3 is 15 amino acids. CDR3 bases: TGTGCCATCAGTGAACAGGGGTCTATATCGGGGGAGCTGTTTTTT. Translation: CAISEQGSISGELFF.

In DNA form, the CDR3 reads TGCAGCGTTGCGGGCACCAACTATGGCTACACCTTC. It specifies CSVAGTNYGYTF. This sequence joins TRBV29-1 and TRBJ1-2; D remains ambiguous. The CDR3 is 12 amino acids. Per germline, CDR1 SQVTM and CDR2 ANQGSEA. Trimming took 4 bases from V and 2 from J, leaving 8 bases between them. Filled out from reference TRBV29-1 and TRBJ1-2, the complete variable domain reads SAVISQKPSRDICQRGTSLTIQCQVDSQVTMMFWYRQQPGQSLTLIATANQGSEATYESGFVIDKFPISRPNLTFSTLTVSNMSPEDSSIYLCSVAGTNYGYTFGSGTRLTVV.

The V gene is TRBV11-2, the J gene TRBJ1-5; a weak D match, TRBD1 (6 bases). Trimming took 8 bases from V and 4 from J, leaving 12 bases between them. The V gene's germline CDR1 is SGHAT and CDR2 FQNNGV. The CDR3 has 13 residues. Written as DNA, the CDR3 is TGTGCCAGCGGGGGGCAGACAAATCAGCCCCAGCATTTT. This codes for CASGGQTNQPQHF.

The CDR3 region is CASSGGFHEQFF. DNA of the CDR3: TGCGCCAGCAGTGGTGGTTTCCATGAGCAGTTCTTC. The chain carries TRBV23-1 and TRBJ2-1; no clear D. TRBV23-1 has ORF status, its function being uncertain. This CDR3 region has 12 residues. Trimming took 5 bases from V and 8 from J, leaving 10 bases between them.

DNA of the CDR3: TGTGCCAGCAGCTTAACGGGCCTCCCGGGGGGCTACACCTTC. Residues: CASSLTGLPGGYTF. The J gene is TRBJ1-2, the V gene TRBV7-2; unclear D gene. Trimming left V 2 bases short and J 8 bases short, with 15 bases between. CDR1 and CDR2 from the germline V gene are SGHTA and FQGNSA. This CDR3 contains 14 residues.

The chain has TRBV20-1 and TRBJ1-5; 7 bases map to TRBD1. V trimming: 5 bases; J trimming: 5 bases; junction bases outside the gene matches: 6. The CDR3 runs to 13 residues. The germline gives CDR1 DFQATT, CDR2 SNEGSKA (reference sequence). CDR3 amino acids: CSARTGAYQPQHF. Here the CDR3 DNA reads TGCAGTGCTCGAACAGGGGCGTATCAGCCCCAGCATTTT.

The V call is TRBV2, the J call TRBJ2-1, with D perhaps TRBD1 (5 bases). The germline V gene encodes CDR1 SNHLY and CDR2 FYNNEI. Deletions cut 4 bases from V and 3 bases from J, with 7 bases between. This CDR3 spans 13 amino acids. Here the CDR3 DNA reads TGTGCCAGCAGTGGGACAATCTACAATGAGCAGTTCTTC. This sequence encodes CASSGTIYNEQFF.

The chain recombines TRBV4-1 with TRBJ2-7; 12 bases fit TRBD2. V dropped 1 base and J dropped 4; count of bases not matched to a gene: 2. Germline V CDR1 and CDR2: MGHRA, YSYEKL. The CDR3 has 15 amino acids. CDR3: CASSQGLAGAYEQYV. The CDR3 DNA reads as TGCGCCAGCAGCCAAGGACTAGCGGGGGCTTACGAGCAGTACGTC.

This rearrangement joins TRBV10-1 to TRBJ2-2; D could derive from TRBD1 or TRBD2 (5 bases each). Looked up from germline, CDR1 is WNHNN and CDR2 is SYGVQD (reference sequence). CDR3 size: 17 residues. The V and J ends lost 2 bases and 6 bases respectively, with 19 bases between them. The CDR3 sequence: CASSEPAGTDLAGELFF. The CDR3 coding sequence is TGCGCCAGCAGTGAGCCAGCCGGGACCGATTTGGCCGGGGAGCTGTTTTTT.

As regards this clonotype: One end of the junction fails to match germline, which may point to a read error. The chain uses TRBV11-3 and TRBJ2-3; tentatively, D is TRBD1 or TRBD2 (5 bases each). This CDR3 has 16 residues. The germline V gene has CDR1 SGHNT and CDR2 YENEEA. CDR3 nucleotide sequence: TGTGCCAGCAGTTCCGGGACCGAAGCATCCACAGTTACGCAGTATTTT. This gives the protein CASSSGTEASTVTQYF.

The chain links TRBV5-1 to TRBJ2-5; D is possibly TRBD1 or TRBD2 (5 bases each). V lost 0 bases and J 5 bases, leaving 11 bases between the germline ends. CDR3 length equals 14 residues. CDR1 SGHRS and CDR2 YFSETQ come from the germline V gene. CDR3 in amino acids: CASSLGLEGETQYF. CDR3 nucleotide sequence: TGCGCCAGCAGCTTGGGGCTAGAGGGGGAGACCCAGTACTTC.

J is TRBJ1-6 and V is TRBV6-4, with D tentatively TRBD1 (6 bases). Germline CDR1 reads MRHNA; CDR2 reads SNTAGT. Trimming removed 2 bases from V and 7 bases from J, with 18 bases in between. This CDR3 is 17 amino acids long. Here the CDR3 reads CASSDENWITGNSPLHF. CDR3 bases: TGTGCCAGCAGTGACGAAAACTGGATAACAGGGAATTCACCCCTCCACTTT.

The chain carries TRBV14 and TRBJ2-7, with D unclear. The V gene's germline CDR1 is SGHDN and CDR2 FVKESK. The CDR3 loop spans 14 amino acids. Deletions cut 4 bases from V and 0 bases from J, with 10 bases between. CDR3 region: CASSLRRSSYEQYF. The DNA of the CDR3 is TGTGCCAGCAGCCTACGCAGGTCCTCCTACGAGCAGTACTTC.

The J gene is TRBJ2-1, the V gene TRBV6-1, with unresolved D. The CDR3 has 13 amino acids. Germline-derived CDR1 and CDR2 are MNHNS and SASEGT. With 5 bases removed from V and 10 bases from J, the gap between germline ends came to 15 bases. The CDR3 coding sequence is TGTGCCAGCAGTAGTAGGACCTTCGGCGAGCAGTTCTTC. It translates to CASSSRTFGEQFF.

The V call is TRBV29-1, the J call TRBJ2-1; D is unresolved. CDR3 length equals 11 residues. The V end was cut by 3 bases, the J end by 11 bases, with 11 bases between. Germline V gives CDR1 SQVTM, CDR2 ANQGSEA. CDR3 in DNA: TGCAGCGTTGATTTGGCCGATCAGCAGTTCTTC. Translation gives CSVDLADQQFF.

The V and J genes are TRBV10-3 and TRBJ1-3; TRBD1 is a possible D gene (5 bases). CDR1 and CDR2 (germline): ENHRY, SYGVKD. V lost 8 bases, J lost 0 bases, and 11 bases lay in between. The CDR3 is made up of 14 amino acids. CDR3 DNA sequence: TGTGCCATCGGAGGGGAGGTCTCTGGAAACACCATATATTTT. It codes for CAIGGEVSGNTIYF.

This clonotype has only a few counts. The rearrangement uses TRBV11-1 and TRBJ1-2, with a tentative D call TRBD1 (5 bases). CDR3 length: 15 amino acids. Germline CDR1 reads SGHAT; CDR2 reads FQDESV (reference sequence). Trimming removed 5 bases from V and 8 bases from J, with 21 bases in between. Here the CDR3 reads CASSPLGLLGEGYTF. CDR3 nucleotides: TGTGCCAGCAGCCCACTGGGGCTTTTGGGGGAGGGCTACACCTTC.

The chain couples TRBV11-2 to TRBJ2-1; D is uncertain. V was pared by 4 bases and J by 0 bases, with 4 bases between. CDR3 length equals 13 residues. In germline, CDR1 is SGHAT, CDR2 FQNNGV. The CDR3 DNA reads TGTGCCAGCAGCTCCAGCTCCTACAATGAGCAGTTCTTC. Amino acid sequence: CASSSSSYNEQFF. Based on the CDR3 plus reference TRBV11-2 and TRBJ2-1, the full variable domain is EAGVAQSPRYKIIEKRQSVAFWCNPISGHATLYWYQQILGQGPKLLIQFQNNGVVDDSQLPKDRFSAERLKGVDSTLKIQPAKLEDSAVYLCASSSSSYNEQFFGPGTRLTVL.

The V call is TRBV5-5, the J call TRBJ2-1; TRBD2 matches 10 bases. The V segment lost 0 bases and the J segment 6 bases; nucleotides outside the gene matches: 3. The CDR3 contains 15 residues. Germline CDR1 SGHKS, CDR2 YYEKEE (reference sequence). DNA of the CDR3: TGTGCCAGCAGCTTGGGGAGCGGGAGGGTCAATGAGCAGTTCTTC. It specifies CASSLGSGRVNEQFF.

The J gene is TRBJ2-3, the V gene TRBV18; D uncertain. CDR3 size: 12 residues. V was pared by 4 bases and J by 0 bases, with 2 bases between. Germline values: CDR1 KGHSH, CDR2 LQKENI. The CDR3 loop reads CASSQSTDTQYF. DNA of the CDR3: TGTGCCAGCTCACAGAGCACAGATACGCAGTATTTT. Supplemented by reference TRBV18 and TRBJ2-3, the full variable domain reads NAGVMQNPRHLVRRRGQEARLRCSPMKGHSHVYWYRQLPEEGLKFMVYLQKENIIDESGMPKERFSAEFPKEGPSILRIQQVVRGDSAAYFCASSQSTDTQYFGPGTRLTVL.

The chain recombines TRBV11-1 with TRBJ1-3; 8 bases fit TRBD1. The CDR3 has 13 amino acids. Germline CDR1 SGHAT, CDR2 FQDESV (reference sequence). The trim removed 5 bases at V and 9 bases at J, leaving 6 bases unmatched. CDR3 DNA sequence: TGTGCCAGCAGCACGACAGGGGAGGTCACCATATATTTT. This gives the protein CASSTTGEVTIYF. Combining the CDR3 with reference TRBV11-1 and TRBJ1-3 gives the whole variable domain EAEVAQSPRYKITEKSQAVAFWCDPISGHATLYWYRQILGQGPELLVQFQDESVVDDSQLPKDRFSAERLKGVDSTLKIQPAELGDSAMYLCASSTTGEVTIYFGEGSWLTVV.